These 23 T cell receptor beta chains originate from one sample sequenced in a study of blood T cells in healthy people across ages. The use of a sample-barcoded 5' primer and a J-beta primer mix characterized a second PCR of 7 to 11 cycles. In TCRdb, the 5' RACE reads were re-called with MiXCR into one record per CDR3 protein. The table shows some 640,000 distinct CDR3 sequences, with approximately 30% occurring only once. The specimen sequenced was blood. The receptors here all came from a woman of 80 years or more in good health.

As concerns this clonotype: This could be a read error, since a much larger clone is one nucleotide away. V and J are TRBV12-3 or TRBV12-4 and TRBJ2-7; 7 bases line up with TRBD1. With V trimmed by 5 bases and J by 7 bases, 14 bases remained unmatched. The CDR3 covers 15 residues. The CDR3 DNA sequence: TGTGCCAGCAGTGTCCCCAGGGGGATCGGCGGTGAGCAGTACTTC. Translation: CASSVPRGIGGEQYF.

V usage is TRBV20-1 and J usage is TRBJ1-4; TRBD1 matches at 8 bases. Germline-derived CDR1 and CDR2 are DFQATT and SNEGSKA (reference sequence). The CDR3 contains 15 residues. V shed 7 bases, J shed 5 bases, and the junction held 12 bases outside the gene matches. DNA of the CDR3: TGCAGTGTAAATCCAAGGACAGGGTTAAATGAAAAACTGTTTTTT. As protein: CSVNPRTGLNEKLFF.

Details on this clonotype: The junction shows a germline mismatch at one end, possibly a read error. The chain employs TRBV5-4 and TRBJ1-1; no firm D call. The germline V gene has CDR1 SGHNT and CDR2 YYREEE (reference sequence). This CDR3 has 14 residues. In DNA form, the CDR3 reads TGTGCCAGCAGCTCTGATCCGAGGAACACTGGAGCTTTCTTT. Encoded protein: CASSSDPRNTGAFF.

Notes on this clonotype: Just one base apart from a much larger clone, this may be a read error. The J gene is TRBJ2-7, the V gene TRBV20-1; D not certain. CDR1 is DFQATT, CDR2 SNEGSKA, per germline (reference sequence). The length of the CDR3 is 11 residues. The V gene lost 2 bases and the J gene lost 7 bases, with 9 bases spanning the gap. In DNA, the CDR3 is TGCAGTGCTAGAAAGGGCGATGAGCAGTACTTC. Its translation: CSARKGDEQYF.

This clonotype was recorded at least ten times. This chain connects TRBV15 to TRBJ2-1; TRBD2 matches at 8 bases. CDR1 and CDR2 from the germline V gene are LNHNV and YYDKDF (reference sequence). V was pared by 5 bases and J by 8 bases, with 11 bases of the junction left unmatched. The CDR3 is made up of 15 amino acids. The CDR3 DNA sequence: TGTGCCACCAGCTTGGAACGGGGGGGCCTTGATGAGCAGTTCTTC. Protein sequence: CATSLERGGLDEQFF.

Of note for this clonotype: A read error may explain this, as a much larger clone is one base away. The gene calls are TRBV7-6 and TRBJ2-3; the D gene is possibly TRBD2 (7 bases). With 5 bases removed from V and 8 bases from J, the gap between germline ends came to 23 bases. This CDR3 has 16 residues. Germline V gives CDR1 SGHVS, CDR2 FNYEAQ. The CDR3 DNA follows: TGTGCCAGCAGCGCCTCACGGGGGGCAGGGAAAGCTACGCAGTATTTT. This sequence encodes CASSASRGAGKATQYF. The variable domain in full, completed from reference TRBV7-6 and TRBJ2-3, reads GAGVSQSPRYKVTKRGQDVALRCDPISGHVSLYWYRQALGQGPEFLTYFNYEAQQDKSGLPNDRFSAERPEGSISTLTIQRTEQRDSAMYRCASSASRGAGKATQYFGPGTRLTVL.

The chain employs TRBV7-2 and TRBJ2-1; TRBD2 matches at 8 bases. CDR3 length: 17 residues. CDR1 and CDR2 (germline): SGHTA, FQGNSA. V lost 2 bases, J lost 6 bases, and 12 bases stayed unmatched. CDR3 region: CASSLRGSGGLFNEQFF. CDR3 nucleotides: TGTGCCAGCAGCTTAAGGGGGAGCGGGGGCCTCTTCAATGAGCAGTTCTTC.

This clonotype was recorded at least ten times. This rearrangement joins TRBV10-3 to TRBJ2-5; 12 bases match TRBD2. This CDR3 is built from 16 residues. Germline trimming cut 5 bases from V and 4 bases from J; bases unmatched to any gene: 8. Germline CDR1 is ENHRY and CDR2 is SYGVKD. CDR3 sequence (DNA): TGTGCCATCAGTCCAACTAGCGGGGGGTTTGGAGAGACCCAGTACTTC. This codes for CAISPTSGGFGETQYF.

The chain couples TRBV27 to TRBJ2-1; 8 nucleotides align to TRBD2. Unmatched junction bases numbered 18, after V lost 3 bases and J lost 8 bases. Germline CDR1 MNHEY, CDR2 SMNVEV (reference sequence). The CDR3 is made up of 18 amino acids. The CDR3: CASSFRPGLVGGAYEQFF. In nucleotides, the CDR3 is TGTGCCAGCAGTTTTCGGCCGGGACTAGTGGGGGGGGCCTATGAGCAGTTCTTC.

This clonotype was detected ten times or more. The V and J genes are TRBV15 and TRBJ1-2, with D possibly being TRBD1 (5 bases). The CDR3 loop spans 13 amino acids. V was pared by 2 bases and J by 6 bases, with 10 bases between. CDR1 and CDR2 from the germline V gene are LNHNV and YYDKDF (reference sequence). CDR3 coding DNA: TGTGCCACCAGCAGAACCAGGGTTAATGGCTACACCTTC. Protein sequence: CATSRTRVNGYTF.

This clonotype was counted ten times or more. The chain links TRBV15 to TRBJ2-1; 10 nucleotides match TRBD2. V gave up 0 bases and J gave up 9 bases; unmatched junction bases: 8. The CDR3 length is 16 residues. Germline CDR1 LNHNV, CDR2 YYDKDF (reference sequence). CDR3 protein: CATSRDLAGVGSEQFF. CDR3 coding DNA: TGTGCCACCAGCAGAGATCTAGCGGGGGTCGGGAGTGAGCAGTTCTTC.

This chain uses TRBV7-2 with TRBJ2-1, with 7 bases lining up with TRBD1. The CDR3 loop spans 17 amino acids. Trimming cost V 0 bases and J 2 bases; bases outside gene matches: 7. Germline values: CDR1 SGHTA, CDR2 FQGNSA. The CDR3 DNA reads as TGTGCCAGCAGCTTAGCAAGGAACAGGGGCCCCTACAATGAGCAGTTCTTC. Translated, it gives CASSLARNRGPYNEQFF.

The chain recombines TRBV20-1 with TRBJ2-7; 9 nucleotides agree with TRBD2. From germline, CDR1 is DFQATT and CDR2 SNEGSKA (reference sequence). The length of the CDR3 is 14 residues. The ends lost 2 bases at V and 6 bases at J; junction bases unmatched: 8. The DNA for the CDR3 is TGCAGTGCTAGATCCCTAGCGGGATTTGTCGAGCAGTACTTC. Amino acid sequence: CSARSLAGFVEQYF.

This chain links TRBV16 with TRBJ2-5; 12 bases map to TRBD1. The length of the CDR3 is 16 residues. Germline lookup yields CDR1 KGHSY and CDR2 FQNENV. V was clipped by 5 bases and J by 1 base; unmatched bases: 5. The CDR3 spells CASSLGDRGLQETQYF. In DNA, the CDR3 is TGTGCCAGCAGCTTAGGGGACAGGGGGCTCCAAGAGACCCAGTACTTC.

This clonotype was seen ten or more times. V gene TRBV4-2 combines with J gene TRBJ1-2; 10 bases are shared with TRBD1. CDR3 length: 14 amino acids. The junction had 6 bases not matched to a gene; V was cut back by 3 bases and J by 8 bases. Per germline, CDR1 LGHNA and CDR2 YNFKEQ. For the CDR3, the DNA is TGTGCCAGCAGCCAGGGACAGGGGAAAAGAGGCTACACCTTC. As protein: CASSQGQGKRGYTF.

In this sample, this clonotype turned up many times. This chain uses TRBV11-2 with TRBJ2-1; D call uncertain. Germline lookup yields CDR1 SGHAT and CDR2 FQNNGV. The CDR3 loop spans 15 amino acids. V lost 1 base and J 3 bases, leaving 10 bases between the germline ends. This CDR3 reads CASSLGVGGYNEQFF. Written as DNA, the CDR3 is TGTGCCAGCAGCTTAGGGGTGGGTGGCTACAATGAGCAGTTCTTC.

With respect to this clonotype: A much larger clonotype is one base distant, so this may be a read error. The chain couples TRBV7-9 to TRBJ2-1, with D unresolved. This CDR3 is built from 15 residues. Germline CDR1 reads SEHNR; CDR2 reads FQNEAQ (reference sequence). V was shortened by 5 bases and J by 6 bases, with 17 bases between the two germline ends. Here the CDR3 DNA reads TGTGCCAGCAGCCGGCAAAGGCTCTTGGGCAATGAGCAGTTCTTC. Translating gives CASSRQRLLGNEQFF.

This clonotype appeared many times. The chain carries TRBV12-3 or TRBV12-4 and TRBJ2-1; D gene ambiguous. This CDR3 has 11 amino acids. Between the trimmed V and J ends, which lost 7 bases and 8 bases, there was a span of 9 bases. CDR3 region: CASTFGHEQFF. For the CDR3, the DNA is TGTGCCAGCACCTTCGGACATGAGCAGTTCTTC.

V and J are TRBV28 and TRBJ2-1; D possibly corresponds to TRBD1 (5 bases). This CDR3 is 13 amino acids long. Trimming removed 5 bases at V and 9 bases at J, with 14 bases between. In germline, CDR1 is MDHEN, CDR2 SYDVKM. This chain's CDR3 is CASSGAGFPEQFF. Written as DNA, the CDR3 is TGTGCCAGCAGTGGAGCAGGGTTTCCTGAGCAGTTCTTC.

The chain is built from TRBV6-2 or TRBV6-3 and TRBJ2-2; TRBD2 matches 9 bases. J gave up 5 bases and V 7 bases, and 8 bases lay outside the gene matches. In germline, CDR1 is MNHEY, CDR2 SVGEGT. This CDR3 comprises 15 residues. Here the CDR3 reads CASTISSGGTGELFF. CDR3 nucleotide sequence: TGTGCCAGCACCATATCGAGCGGGGGGACCGGGGAGCTGTTTTTT.

In nucleotides, the CDR3 is TGTGCCAGCAGTGAAGCGCCACGGGGGACTAGCGACGAGCTAATCTACGAGCAGTACTTC. Protein: CASSEAPRGTSDELIYEQYF. The chain recombines TRBV2 with TRBJ2-7; the match to TRBD2 covers 10 bases. V was clipped by 0 bases and J by 3 bases; unmatched bases: 17. Germline loops: CDR1 SNHLY, CDR2 FYNNEI. CDR3 size: 20 residues.

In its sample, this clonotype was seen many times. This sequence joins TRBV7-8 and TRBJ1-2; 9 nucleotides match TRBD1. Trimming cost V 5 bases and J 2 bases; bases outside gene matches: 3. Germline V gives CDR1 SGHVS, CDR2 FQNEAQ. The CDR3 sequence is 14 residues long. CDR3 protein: CASSATGGNYGYTF. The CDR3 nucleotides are TGTGCCAGCAGCGCCACAGGGGGCAACTATGGCTACACCTTC.

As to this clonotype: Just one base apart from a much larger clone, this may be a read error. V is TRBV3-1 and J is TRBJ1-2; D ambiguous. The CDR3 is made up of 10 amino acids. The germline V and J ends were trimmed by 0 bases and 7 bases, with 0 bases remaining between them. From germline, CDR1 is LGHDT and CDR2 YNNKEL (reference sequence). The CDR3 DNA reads TGTGCCAGCAGCCAAGATGGCTACACCTTC. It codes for CASSQDGYTF.